The entry below describes one T cell receptor (beta chain). What it binds is unknown. A much more abundant neighbour one base away suggests this may be a read error. Likely a read error: the CDR3 ends without its conserved phenylalanine or tryptophan. Researchers generated TCR beta cDNA from approximately 520 ng of total RNA, relying on a constant-region primer. Libraries for TCR beta were built through three nested multiplex PCR rounds, which together made up a slightly modified ARM-PCR procedure. TCRdb reprocessed the multiplex PCR reads with MiXCR, giving one entry per CDR3 protein. This table holds over 100,000 distinct CDR3 sequences, 65% to 75% found once. The source material, 20-30 mg of unsorted bulk tissue, was used to co-extract RNA and DNA. Treatment-naive at the time, the patients had chronic HBV infection. The data originate from a study of tumor-infiltrating lymphocytes in primary liver carcinoma. Overall study context: Patients included men and women of 30 to 69 years.

Study-wide findings and caveats: Tumor region pairs outstripped tumor-adjacent and tumor-blood pairs in overlap. Significantly larger top-250-clone fractions were found in tumors than in blood (p = 0.039).

This receptor was identified in a woman aged 60-70 years with primary liver carcinoma and hepatitis B virus infection. The sequenced sample was tumor-adjacent normal liver tissue.

CDR3 region: CSAEDAGGPRETQYS. Here the CDR3 DNA reads TGCAGCGCTGAAGACGCGGGAGGGCCTAGGGAGACCCAGTACTCC. The chain links TRBV29-1 to TRBJ2-5; TRBD2 agrees at 9 bases. The CDR3 loop spans 15 amino acids. The germline V gene encodes CDR1 SQVTM and CDR2 ANQGSEA.